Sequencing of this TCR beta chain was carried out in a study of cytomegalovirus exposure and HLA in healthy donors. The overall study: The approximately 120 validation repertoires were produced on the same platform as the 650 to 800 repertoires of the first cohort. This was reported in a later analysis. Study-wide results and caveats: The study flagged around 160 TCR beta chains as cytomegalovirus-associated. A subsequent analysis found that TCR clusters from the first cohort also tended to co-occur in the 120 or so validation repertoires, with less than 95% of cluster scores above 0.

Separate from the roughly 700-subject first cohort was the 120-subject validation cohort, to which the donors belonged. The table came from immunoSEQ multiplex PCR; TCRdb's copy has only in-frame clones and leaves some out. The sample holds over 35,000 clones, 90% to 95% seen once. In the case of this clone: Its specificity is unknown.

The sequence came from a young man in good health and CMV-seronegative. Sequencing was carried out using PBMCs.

The CDR3 nucleotides are TGTGCCAGCAGCCAAGAAAACCCTAGCGCCCAAGAGACCCAGTACTTC. As protein: CASSQENPSAQETQYF. The chain combines TRBV14 with TRBJ2-5, with D maybe TRBD2 (6 bases). This CDR3 has 16 residues. Germline-derived CDR1 and CDR2 are SGHDN and FVKESK. V dropped 0 bases and J dropped 1 base, with 12 bases sitting between them.